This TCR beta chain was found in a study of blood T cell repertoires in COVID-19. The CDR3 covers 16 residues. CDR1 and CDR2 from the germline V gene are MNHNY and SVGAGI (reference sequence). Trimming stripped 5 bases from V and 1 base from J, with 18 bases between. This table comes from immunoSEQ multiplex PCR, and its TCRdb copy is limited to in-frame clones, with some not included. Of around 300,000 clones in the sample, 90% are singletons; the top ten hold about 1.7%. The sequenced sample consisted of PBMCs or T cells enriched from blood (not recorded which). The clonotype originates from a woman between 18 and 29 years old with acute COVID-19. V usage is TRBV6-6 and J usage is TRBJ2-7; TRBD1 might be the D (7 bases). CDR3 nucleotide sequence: TGTGCCAGCAGTCGCGGGGCAGGGGGAGTATCCTACGAGCAGTACTTC. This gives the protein CASSRGAGGVSYEQYF.